A single sample is the source of the 28 T cell receptor beta chains below, sequenced in a study of blood T cell repertoires in COVID-19. The method was immunoSEQ multiplex PCR; TCRdb's version includes in-frame clones alone and lacks a portion of them. This table has 30,000 to 45,000 clones, nearly 90% appearing once. Sequenced sample: peripheral blood. Receptor source: a man aged 65 to 85 with active COVID-19.

The V call is TRBV10-3, the J call TRBJ2-3, with 8 positions matching TRBD1. Germline values: CDR1 ENHRY, CDR2 SYGVKD. This CDR3 has 13 residues. Trimming took 3 bases from V and 5 from J; bases not matched to a gene: 1. The DNA for the CDR3 is TGTGCCATCAGTGACAGGGGGCAAGATACGCAGTATTTT. Its translation is CAISDRGQDTQYF.

This chain uses TRBV10-1 with TRBJ2-1; 10 bases agree with TRBD2. There are 22 residues in the CDR3. Germline CDR1 and CDR2: WNHNN and SYGVQD (reference sequence). Unmatched junction bases numbered 22, after V lost 0 bases and J lost 5 bases. In DNA form, the CDR3 reads TGCGCCAGCAGTGAGTCTTACCTGGACAGATCTAGCGGGAGAGGGGTCAACAATGAGCAGTTCTTC. Translation: CASSESYLDRSSGRGVNNEQFF.

This chain uses TRBV7-2 with TRBJ1-6, with D perhaps TRBD1 (5 bases). The V end was cut by 10 bases, the J end by 6 bases, with 22 bases between. Germline V lookup: CDR1 SGHTA, CDR2 FQGNSA. The CDR3 runs 16 residues. CDR3 in amino acids: CATSPQGPGTNSPLHF. The CDR3 nucleotides are TGTGCCACAAGCCCCCAGGGCCCCGGTACTAATTCACCCCTCCACTTT.

By share, this clone ranks as medium-sized. The chain combines TRBV28 with TRBJ1-4, with D possibly being TRBD1 (6 bases). Trimming removed 3 bases at V and 11 bases at J, with 19 bases between. Looked up from germline, CDR1 is MDHEN and CDR2 is SYDVKM. This CDR3 region has 15 residues. For the CDR3, the DNA is TGTGCCAGCAGTTTTTCCGGGACACGCTTTGGGAAACTGTTTTTT. The encoded protein is CASSFSGTRFGKLFF.

In its sample, this clone was seen a few times. The chain joins TRBV19 to TRBJ1-5, with TRBD1 matching over 9 bases. There are 16 residues in the CDR3. The V gene's germline CDR1 is LNHDA and CDR2 SQIVND (reference sequence). V shed 0 bases and J 5 bases; nucleotides not matched to a gene: 5. In DNA, the CDR3 is TGTGCCAGTAGTATAGAGACAGGGGGAAGATATCAGCCCCAGCATTTT. As protein: CASSIETGGRYQPQHF.

The rearrangement links TRBV5-1 to TRBJ2-2; D possibly corresponds to TRBD1 (5 bases). This CDR3 is 16 amino acids long. V lost 1 base and J 3 bases, leaving 13 bases between the germline ends. Per germline, CDR1 SGHRS and CDR2 YFSETQ. This chain's CDR3 is CASSLNMGPYTGELFF. As DNA, the CDR3 is TGCGCCAGCAGCTTGAACATGGGGCCTTACACCGGGGAGCTGTTTTTT.

V usage is TRBV15 and J usage is TRBJ2-7, with D possibly TRBD1 on 6 matching bases. Germline V gives CDR1 LNHNV, CDR2 YYDKDF (reference sequence). There are 15 residues in the CDR3. V was shortened by 2 bases and J by 2 bases, with 13 bases between the two germline ends. CDR3 amino acids: CATSRPGQATYEQYF. The DNA for the CDR3 is TGTGCCACCAGCAGACCGGGACAAGCTACCTACGAGCAGTACTTC.

This clone came up once. V and J are TRBV9 and TRBJ1-1; D is undetermined. The CDR3 is 14 amino acids. Germline values: CDR1 SGDLS, CDR2 YYNGEE. The ends were cut back, 4 bases at V and 1 base at J, with 11 bases in the middle. DNA for the CDR3: TGTGCCAGCAGCCCACGAGGAGGGAACACTGAAGCTTTCTTT. Translated: CASSPRGGNTEAFF.

The gene calls are TRBV27 and TRBJ1-1; a possible D gene is TRBD1 (6 bases). The CDR3 consists of 17 residues. V lost 0 bases to trimming and J lost 2 bases, with 16 bases between them. Per germline, CDR1 MNHEY and CDR2 SMNVEV (reference sequence). CDR3: CASSLSTGEKPNTEAFF. The CDR3 DNA follows: TGTGCCAGCAGTTTATCGACAGGTGAGAAGCCCAACACTGAAGCTTTCTTT.

The rearrangement links TRBV9 to TRBJ1-3; a possible D gene is TRBD1 (6 bases). The CDR3 covers 17 residues. Trimming took 7 bases from V and 2 from J, leaving 22 bases between them. The germline V gene encodes CDR1 SGDLS and CDR2 YYNGEE. CDR3 residues: CASLTHLDRIPGNTIYF. The CDR3 DNA reads as TGTGCCAGCCTCACCCACCTAGACAGGATCCCTGGAAACACCATATATTTT.

The J gene is TRBJ1-3, the V gene TRBV4-1; tentative D call: TRBD1 (5 bases). V was pared by 4 bases and J by 4 bases, with 14 bases between. The CDR3 totals 15 residues. Germline CDR1 and CDR2: MGHRA and YSYEKL. In DNA, the CDR3 is TGCGCCAGCAGCCCATGGGCGGGGACGGGAAACACCATATATTTT. Encoded protein: CASSPWAGTGNTIYF.

This chain connects TRBV30 to TRBJ2-5; 8 bases are a match to TRBD2. V dropped 1 base and J dropped 5; count of bases not matched to a gene: 3. This CDR3 region has 13 residues. Germline V CDR1 and CDR2: GTSNPN, SVGIG (reference sequence). CDR3 in DNA: TGTGCCTGGAGTGGAGCGGGAGCGGAGACCCAGTACTTC. Its translation is CAWSGAGAETQYF.

The chain combines TRBV2 with TRBJ2-5; possible D gene TRBD2, 6 bases. Germline CDR1 and CDR2: SNHLY and FYNNEI. There are 13 residues in the CDR3. Between the trimmed V and J ends, which lost 6 bases and 4 bases, there was a span of 12 bases. This CDR3 is CASRSTSSETQYF. The CDR3 nucleotides are TGTGCCAGCAGGTCGACTAGTTCAGAGACCCAGTACTTC.

V is TRBV27 and J is TRBJ2-3, with D possibly being TRBD2 (6 bases). The V gene's germline CDR1 is MNHEY and CDR2 SMNVEV (reference sequence). This CDR3 spans 16 amino acids. V was cut by 5 bases and J by 4 bases, with 19 bases left in between. The CDR3 sequence: CASSLQPGLAADTQYF. The CDR3 region has the DNA TGTGCCAGCAGTCTCCAACCGGGACTCGCCGCAGATACGCAGTATTTT.

V and J are TRBV19 and TRBJ2-7; D perhaps matches TRBD2 (6 bases). The CDR3 consists of 13 residues. V was pared by 7 bases and J by 5 bases, with 15 bases between. Germline CDR1 LNHDA, CDR2 SQIVND (reference sequence). For the CDR3, the DNA is TGTGCCAGTACCATACGGGGGAGCAACGAGCAGTACTTC. Its protein is CASTIRGSNEQYF.

V usage is TRBV9 and J usage is TRBJ2-1; 9 nucleotides agree with TRBD1. J was trimmed by 9 bases and V by 2 bases; bases with no gene match: 12. The CDR3 has 16 residues. Germline V gives CDR1 SGDLS, CDR2 YYNGEE. The CDR3 bases are TGTGCCAGCAGCGTGGCCCCACAGGGGGCGCGGGGTGAGCAGTTCTTC. It translates to CASSVAPQGARGEQFF.

V gene TRBV9 combines with J gene TRBJ2-5; TRBD2 is a possible D gene (6 bases). This CDR3 comprises 14 residues. Deletions cut 0 bases from V and 5 bases from J, with 11 bases between. CDR1 and CDR2 (germline): SGDLS, YYNGEE. CDR3 protein: CASSVGLGLETQYF. The CDR3 nucleotides read TGTGCCAGCAGCGTAGGACTAGGATTGGAGACCCAGTACTTC.

Here the CDR3 DNA reads TGTGCCAGCAGGATTAGTTATGGCAGGGGTCGGGTGGCGCCCCTCCACTTT. Amino acid sequence: CASRISYGRGRVAPLHF. The gene calls are TRBV27 and TRBJ1-6; a possible D gene is TRBD1 (6 bases). The V end lost 6 bases, the J end lost 13 bases, and 28 bases lay between the germline ends. This CDR3 spans 17 amino acids. Germline V CDR1 and CDR2: MNHEY, SMNVEV (reference sequence).

The rearrangement joins TRBV7-2 to TRBJ2-7; 7 bases agree with TRBD2. In germline, CDR1 is SGHTA, CDR2 FQGNSA. The CDR3 is made up of 13 amino acids. With V trimmed by 5 bases and J by 4 bases, 5 bases remained unmatched. This CDR3 is CASSLSGKYEQYF. CDR3 nucleotides: TGTGCCAGCAGCCTAAGCGGGAAGTACGAGCAGTACTTC. The variable domain in full, completed from reference TRBV7-2 and TRBJ2-7, reads GAGVSQSPSNKVTEKGKDVELRCDPISGHTALYWYRQSLGQGLEFLIYFQGNSAPDKSGLPSDRFSAERTGGSVSTLTIQRTQQEDSAVYLCASSLSGKYEQYFGPGTRLTVT.

The gene calls are TRBV7-2 and TRBJ1-2, with TRBD1 as a possible D gene (6 bases). The V end lost 6 bases, the J end lost 7 bases, and 24 bases lay between the germline ends. The germline CDR1 and CDR2 sequences are SGHTA and FQGNSA. This CDR3 has 16 amino acids. The CDR3 spells CASSSIATGKESGYTF. The CDR3 DNA sequence: TGTGCCAGCAGTTCGATCGCTACAGGGAAGGAATCTGGCTACACCTTC.

The rearrangement joins TRBV18 to TRBJ2-7; perhaps TRBD2 as D (6 bases). This CDR3 is 15 amino acids long. Germline assignment: CDR1 KGHSH and CDR2 LQKENI. The V gene lost 2 bases and the J gene lost 1 base, with 12 bases spanning the gap. This CDR3 is CASSPNRLESYEQYF. The CDR3 region has the DNA TGTGCCAGCTCACCAAACAGACTAGAGTCCTACGAGCAGTACTTC.

V and J are TRBV7-9 and TRBJ2-7, with 7 nucleotides matching TRBD1. Per germline, CDR1 SEHNR and CDR2 FQNEAQ (reference sequence). There are 14 residues in the CDR3. The J segment lost 4 bases and the V segment lost 2 bases, leaving 5 bases of the junction unmatched. This CDR3 is CASSLSGGTYEQYF. CDR3 nucleotide sequence: TGTGCCAGCAGCTTATCAGGGGGAACTTACGAGCAGTACTTC.

V usage is TRBV4-2 and J usage is TRBJ2-1; 10 positions match TRBD2. With 4 bases clipped from V and 2 bases from J, the junction kept 5 bases outside the gene matches. CDR1 and CDR2 (germline): LGHNA, YNFKEQ. The CDR3 is 16 amino acids. The CDR3 DNA follows: TGTGCCAGCAGCCCCACTCTAGCGGGAGCCTACAATGAGCAGTTCTTC. This gives the protein CASSPTLAGAYNEQFF.

This chain's CDR3 is CATSFSAQNNEQFF. CDR3 nucleotides: TGTGCCACCAGCTTTAGCGCCCAAAACAATGAGCAGTTCTTC. The chain links TRBV24-1 to TRBJ2-1, with D tentatively TRBD2 (5 bases). Germline-derived CDR1 and CDR2 are KGHDR and SFDVKD. CDR3 length: 14 amino acids. The germline V and J ends were trimmed by 7 bases and 5 bases, with 14 bases remaining between them.

The chain combines TRBV6-2 or TRBV6-3 with TRBJ2-3, with 7 positions matching TRBD1. Germline V CDR1 and CDR2: MNHEY, SVGEGT. This CDR3 spans 12 amino acids. After removal of 2 bases from V and 14 bases from J, the junction contained 7 bases not matched to a gene. The CDR3 loop is CASSYPSDRLYF. As DNA, the CDR3 is TGTGCCAGCAGTTACCCCTCGGACAGGCTGTATTTT.

The V gene is TRBV27, the J gene TRBJ2-7, with TRBD2 matching over 7 bases. The V gene's germline CDR1 is MNHEY and CDR2 SMNVEV (reference sequence). Trimming at V came to 2 bases and at J to 6 bases, leaving 7 bases not matched to a gene. The CDR3 runs to 14 residues. The CDR3 nucleotides read TGTGCCAGCAGTTTAAGTACGGGAGGCATCGAGCAGTACTTC. Translated: CASSLSTGGIEQYF.

The chain combines TRBV4-3 with TRBJ1-6, with D possibly matching TRBD1 (5 bases). CDR1 and CDR2 from the germline V gene are LGHNA and YSLEER. The CDR3 consists of 13 residues. V was trimmed by 0 bases and J by 11 bases, leaving 8 bases between them. The CDR3 here is CASSQDARAPLHF. For the CDR3, the DNA is TGCGCCAGCAGCCAAGATGCCAGGGCACCCCTCCACTTT.

The gene calls are TRBV27 and TRBJ2-1; the D gene is possibly TRBD2 (6 bases). Germline assignment: CDR1 MNHEY and CDR2 SMNVEV (reference sequence). V was trimmed by 6 bases and J by 6 bases, leaving 12 bases between them. This CDR3 comprises 13 residues. The DNA of the CDR3 is TGTGCCAGCAGGACTGGGCGGGGCAATGAGCAGTTCTTC. It specifies CASRTGRGNEQFF.